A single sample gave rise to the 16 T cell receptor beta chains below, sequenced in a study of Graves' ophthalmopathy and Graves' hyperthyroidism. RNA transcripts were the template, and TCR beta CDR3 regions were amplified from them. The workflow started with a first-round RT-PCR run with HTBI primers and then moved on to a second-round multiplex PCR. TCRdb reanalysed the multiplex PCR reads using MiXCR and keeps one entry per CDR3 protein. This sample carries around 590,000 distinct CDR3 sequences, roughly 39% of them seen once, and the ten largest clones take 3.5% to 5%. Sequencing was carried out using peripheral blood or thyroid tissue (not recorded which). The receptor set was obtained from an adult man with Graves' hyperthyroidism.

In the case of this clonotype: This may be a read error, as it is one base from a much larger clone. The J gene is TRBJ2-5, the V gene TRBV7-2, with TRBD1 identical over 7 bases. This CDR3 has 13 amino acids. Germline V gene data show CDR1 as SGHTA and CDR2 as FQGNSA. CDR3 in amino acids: CASQFTGAKTRYF. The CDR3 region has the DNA TGTGCCAGCCAATTTACAGGGGCAAAGACCCGGTACTTC.

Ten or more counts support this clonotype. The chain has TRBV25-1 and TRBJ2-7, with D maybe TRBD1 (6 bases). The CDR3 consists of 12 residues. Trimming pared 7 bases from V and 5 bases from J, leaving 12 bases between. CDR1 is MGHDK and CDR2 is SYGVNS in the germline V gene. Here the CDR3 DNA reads TGTGCCAGCAATTCGGACAGTAACGAGCAGTACTTC. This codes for CASNSDSNEQYF.

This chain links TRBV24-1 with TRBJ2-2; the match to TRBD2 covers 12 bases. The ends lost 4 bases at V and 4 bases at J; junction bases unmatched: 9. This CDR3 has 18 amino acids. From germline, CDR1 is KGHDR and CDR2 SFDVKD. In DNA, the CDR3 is TGTGCCACCAGTGACTCACCTGGACTAGCGGGGACCACCGGGGAGCTGTTTTTT. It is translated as CATSDSPGLAGTTGELFF.

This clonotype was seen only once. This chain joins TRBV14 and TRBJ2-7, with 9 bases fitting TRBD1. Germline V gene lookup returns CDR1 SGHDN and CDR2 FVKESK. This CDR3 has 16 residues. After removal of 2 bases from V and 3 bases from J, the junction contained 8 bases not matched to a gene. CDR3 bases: TGTGCCAGCAGCCAAATATCAAACAGGGGGCTCTACGAGCAGTACTTC. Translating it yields CASSQISNRGLYEQYF.

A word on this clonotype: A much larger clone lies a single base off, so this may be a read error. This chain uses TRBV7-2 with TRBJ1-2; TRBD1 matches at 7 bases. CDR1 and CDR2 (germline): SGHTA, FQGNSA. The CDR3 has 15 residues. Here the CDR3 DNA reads TGTGCCAGCAGCTTAGGGACAGGAACTAACTTTGGCTACACCTTC. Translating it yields CASSLGTGTNFGYTF.

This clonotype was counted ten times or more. The CDR3 DNA sequence: TGTGCCAGCAATGCCGACAGGGGGAACACTGAAGCTTTCTTT. This gives the protein CASNADRGNTEAFF. V usage is TRBV12-3 or TRBV12-4 and J usage is TRBJ1-1; 8 bases map to TRBD1. This CDR3 comprises 14 residues. V trimming: 7 bases; J trimming: 1 base; junction bases outside the gene matches: 5.

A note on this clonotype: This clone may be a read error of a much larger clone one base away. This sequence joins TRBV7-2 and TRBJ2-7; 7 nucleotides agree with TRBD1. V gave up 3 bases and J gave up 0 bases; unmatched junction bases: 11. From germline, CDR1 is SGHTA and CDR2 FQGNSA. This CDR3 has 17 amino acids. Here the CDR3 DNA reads TGTGCCAGCAGCTTTGGTCCCGAACAGGGGAGCTCCTACGAGCAGTACTTC. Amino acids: CASSFGPEQGSSYEQYF.

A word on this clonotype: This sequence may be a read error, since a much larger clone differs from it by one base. The DNA of the CDR3 is TGTGCCATCAGTTTAACCGGGACAGGGTACGAGCAGTACTTC. It translates to CAISLTGTGYEQYF. The chain recombines TRBV10-3 with TRBJ2-7; TRBD1 aligns across 9 bases. Germline CDR1 ENHRY, CDR2 SYGVKD. V gave up 5 bases and J gave up 4 bases; unmatched junction bases: 6. The CDR3 loop spans 14 amino acids.

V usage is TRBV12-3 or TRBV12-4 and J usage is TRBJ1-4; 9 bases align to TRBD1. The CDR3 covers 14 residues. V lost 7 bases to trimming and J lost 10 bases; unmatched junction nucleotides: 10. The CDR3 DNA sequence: TGTGCCAGCACCCCCGGGACAGGGCGTGGAAAACTGTTTTTT. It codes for CASTPGTGRGKLFF.

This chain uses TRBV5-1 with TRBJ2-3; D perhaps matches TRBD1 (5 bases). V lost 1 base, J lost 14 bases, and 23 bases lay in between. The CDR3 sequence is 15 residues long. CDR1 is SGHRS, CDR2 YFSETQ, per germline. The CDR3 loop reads CASSLRISTGDVAYF. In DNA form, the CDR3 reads TGCGCCAGCAGCTTGCGGATCTCTACAGGAGACGTGGCGTATTTT.

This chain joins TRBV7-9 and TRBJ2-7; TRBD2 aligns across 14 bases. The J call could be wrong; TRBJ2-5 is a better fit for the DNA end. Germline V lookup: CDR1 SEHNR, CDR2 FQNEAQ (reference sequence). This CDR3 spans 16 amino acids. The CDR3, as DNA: TGTGCCAGCAGCTTAGGGACTAGCGGGAGGACAGAGACCCAGTACTTC. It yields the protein CASSLGTSGRTETQYF.

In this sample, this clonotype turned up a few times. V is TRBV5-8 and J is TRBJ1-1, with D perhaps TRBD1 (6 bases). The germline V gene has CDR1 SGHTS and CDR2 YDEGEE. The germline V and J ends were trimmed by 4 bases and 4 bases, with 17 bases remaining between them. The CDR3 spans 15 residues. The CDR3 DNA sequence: TGTGCCAGCAGCGCGCTGGGGGGGGCAGCCACTGAAGCTTTCTTT. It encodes CASSALGGAATEAFF.

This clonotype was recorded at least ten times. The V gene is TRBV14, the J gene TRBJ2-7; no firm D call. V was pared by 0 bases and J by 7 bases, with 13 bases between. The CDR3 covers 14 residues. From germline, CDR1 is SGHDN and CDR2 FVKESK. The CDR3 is CASSQDRSRREQYF. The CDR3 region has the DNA TGTGCCAGCAGCCAAGATAGGTCGCGGCGGGAGCAGTACTTC.

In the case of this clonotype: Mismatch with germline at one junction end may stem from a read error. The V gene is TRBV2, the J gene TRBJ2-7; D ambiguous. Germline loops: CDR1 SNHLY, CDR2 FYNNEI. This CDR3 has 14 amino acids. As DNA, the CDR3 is TGTGCCAGCAGTGCCCACAGAGGATCATACGGGCAGTACTTC. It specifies CASSAHRGSYGQYF.

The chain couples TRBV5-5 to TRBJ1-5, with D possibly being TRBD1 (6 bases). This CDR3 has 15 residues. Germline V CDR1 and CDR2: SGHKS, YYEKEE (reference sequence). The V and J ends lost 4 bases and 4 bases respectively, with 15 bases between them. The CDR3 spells CASSGGAGANQPQHF. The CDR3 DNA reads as TGTGCCAGCAGCGGAGGGGCAGGGGCAAATCAGCCCCAGCATTTT.

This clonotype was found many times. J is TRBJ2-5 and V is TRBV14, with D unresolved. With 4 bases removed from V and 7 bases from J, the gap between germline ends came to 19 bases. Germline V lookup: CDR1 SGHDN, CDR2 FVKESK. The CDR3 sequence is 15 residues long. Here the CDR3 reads CASSRRFTADGTQYF. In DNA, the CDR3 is TGTGCCAGCAGCCGACGGTTCACTGCGGACGGGACCCAGTACTTC.